Listed below are T cell receptor beta chains from one sample, sequenced in a study of response to subunit inactivated influenza vaccine. TCRdb independently ran MiXCR on the RT-PCR reads; one entry per CDR3 protein. Of 450,000 to 550,000 distinct CDR3 sequences in the sample, over 25% were seen once. Sequences were derived from CD4+ T cells sorted from PBMCs, sampled 4 to 6 days after vaccination. The receptor source for this set is a man aged 50 or older who received an inactivated influenza vaccine. Each CDR3 is given with its conserved first and last residue. D genes are given only for firm matches. Rows may omit the clone size; those that give it use once, few, many or a size class.

cdr3_aa cdr3_nt clone_size j_call v_call d_call
CSATLLAGVGTDTQYF TGCAGTGCTACGCTCCTAGCGGGAGTGGGCACAGATACGCAGTATTTT few TRBJ2-3 TRBV20-1 TRBD2
CSVEGLAGGEQFF TGCAGCGTTGAGGGACTAGCGGGAGGAGAGCAGTTCTTC . TRBJ2-1 TRBV29-1 TRBD2
CASKSGGWNSPLHF TGTGCCAGCAAATCAGGGGGCTGGAATTCACCCCTCCACTTT few TRBJ1-6 TRBV3-1 TRBD1
CSIKLPGSYEQYF TGCAGCATTAAACTCCCGGGATCCTACGAGCAGTACTTC . TRBJ2-7 TRBV29-1 .
CASSNNLRQTQYF TGTGCCAGCAGCAATAATTTAAGGCAGACCCAGTACTTC few TRBJ2-5 TRBV7-7 .
CASSGRQGTYEQYF TGTGCCAGCAGTGGCAGACAGGGAACCTACGAGCAGTACTTC . TRBJ2-7 TRBV2 TRBD1
CASREGPYNEQFF TGTGCCAGCAGGGAAGGGCCCTACAATGAGCAGTTCTTC . TRBJ2-1 TRBV6-1 .
CASRSYNEQFF TGTGCCAGCAGAAGTTACAATGAGCAGTTCTTC many TRBJ2-1 TRBV2 .
CASSPHRDANEQFF TGTGCCAGCAGCCCTCACCGGGACGCCAATGAGCAGTTCTTC few TRBJ2-1 TRBV4-2 .
CASSTKFGLAGNAVAKNIQYF TGTGCCAGCAGTACTAAGTTCGGACTAGCGGGGAACGCCGTAGCCAAAAACATTCAGTACTTC . TRBJ2-4 TRBV28 TRBD2
CASSLSVRGVHEQYF TGTGCCAGCAGCTTATCGGTACGGGGGGTCCACGAGCAGTACTTC few TRBJ2-7 TRBV7-2 TRBD2
CASSPGLSNEKLFF TGTGCCAGCTCACCCGGGCTATCTAATGAAAAACTGTTTTTT . TRBJ1-4 TRBV18 .
CASSYSPGQGPYGYTF TGTGCCAGCAGTTACTCGCCGGGACAGGGCCCATATGGCTACACCTTC . TRBJ1-2 TRBV6-5 TRBD1
CASSTGGEGNIQYF TGTGCCAGCAGTACAGGGGGCGAGGGAAACATTCAGTACTTC . TRBJ2-4 TRBV2 TRBD1
CSASTVGNQPQHF TGCAGTGCATCGACAGTGGGCAATCAGCCCCAGCATTTT . TRBJ1-5 TRBV20-1 .
CASSEAAGLGGYTF TGTGCCAGCAGTGAAGCGGCAGGCCTGGGTGGCTACACCTTC few TRBJ1-2 TRBV6-1 .
CSARTGTGREQETQYF TGCAGTGCTAGGACTGGGACAGGCAGAGAACAAGAGACCCAGTACTTC . TRBJ2-5 TRBV20-1 TRBD1
CASSLGTGMTRVLEQYF TGTGCCAGCAGTTTGGGGACAGGGATGACCCGAGTTCTCGAGCAGTACTTC . TRBJ2-7 TRBV6-2/TRBV6-3 TRBD1
CASGTGNEQYF TGTGCCAGCGGGACAGGGAACGAGCAGTACTTC . TRBJ2-7 TRBV7-6 TRBD1
CASSLFRAGELFF TGTGCCAGCAGCTTATTTCGCGCCGGGGAGCTGTTTTTT . TRBJ2-2 TRBV11-2 .
CASSQGQFTDTQYF TGCGCCAGCAGCCAGGGACAGTTCACAGATACGCAGTATTTT . TRBJ2-3 TRBV5-1 TRBD1
CSVAGQGGEKLFF TGCAGCGTGGCGGGACAGGGCGGTGAAAAACTGTTTTTT . TRBJ1-4 TRBV29-1 TRBD1
CASSLKGGRTYNEQFF TGTGCCAGCAGTTTAAAAGGGGGCAGGACCTACAATGAGCAGTTCTTC few TRBJ2-1 TRBV12-3/TRBV12-4 TRBD1
CASSLARGAREQYF TGTGCCAGCAGCTTAGCGAGGGGGGCCCGCGAGCAGTACTTC few TRBJ2-7 TRBV7-9 .
CSALHTDRQYF TGCAGTGCCCTACATACGGACCGACAGTATTTT few TRBJ2-3 TRBV20-1 .
CASSESVLAGGADTQYF TGCGCCAGCAGTGAGTCGGTACTAGCGGGAGGTGCAGATACGCAGTATTTT few TRBJ2-3 TRBV10-2 TRBD2
CASRGTSGRIGELFF TGTGCCAGCAGGGGGACTAGCGGGAGAATCGGGGAGCTGTTTTTT . TRBJ2-2 TRBV6-2/TRBV6-3 TRBD2
CASSGGQVNTEAFF TGTGCCAGCAGCGGGGGACAGGTGAACACTGAAGCTTTCTTT many TRBJ1-1 TRBV5-5 TRBD1
CSARGSLAGDSDTQYF TGCAGTGCTAGAGGGTCACTAGCGGGAGACTCAGATACGCAGTATTTT . TRBJ2-3 TRBV20-1 TRBD2
CSGTGSYEQYF TGCAGTGGGACAGGCTCCTACGAGCAGTACTTC many TRBJ2-7 TRBV20-1 TRBD1
CASSYQNFIANTGELFF TGTGCCAGCAGTTACCAGAATTTTATAGCGAACACCGGGGAGCTGTTTTTT . TRBJ2-2 TRBV6-5 .
CASSAGRSAFF TGTGCCAGCAGCGCAGGGCGGTCGGCTTTCTTT . TRBJ1-1 TRBV7-8 .
CASSYSEGAYEQYF TGTGCCAGCAGTTACTCAGAGGGGGCCTACGAGCAGTACTTC few TRBJ2-7 TRBV6-5 .
CASNWGVTGTTDTQYF TGTGCCAGCAACTGGGGGGTGACAGGGACCACAGATACGCAGTATTTT . TRBJ2-3 TRBV9 .
CSASAGYEQYF TGCAGTGCTAGTGCGGGGTACGAGCAGTACTTC many TRBJ2-7 TRBV20-1 .
CASSRSSSGGGTDTQYF TGTGCCAGCAGCCGGTCGTCGTCCGGGGGAGGCACAGATACGCAGTATTTT few TRBJ2-3 TRBV7-2 .
CASSPGLADPGELFF TGTGCCAGCAGCCCCGGACTAGCTGACCCCGGGGAGCTGTTTTTT . TRBJ2-2 TRBV7-2 TRBD2
CASSPGLAGLQYF TGTGCCAGCAGCCCGGGACTAGCGGGGCTTCAGTACTTC . TRBJ2-4 TRBV3-1 TRBD2
CASRGLADYNEQFF TGTGCCAGCAGAGGACTAGCGGATTACAATGAGCAGTTCTTC . TRBJ2-1 TRBV6-1 TRBD2
CSAREGSQETQYF TGCAGTGCTAGAGAGGGCTCCCAAGAGACCCAGTACTTC many TRBJ2-5 TRBV20-1 .
CASRPQGGEKLFF TGTGCCAGCAGACCACAGGGAGGAGAAAAACTGTTTTTT many TRBJ1-4 TRBV12-3/TRBV12-4 .
CASSSSRNEQFF TGTGCCAGCAGTTCCAGTAGAAATGAGCAGTTCTTC many TRBJ2-1 TRBV12-3/TRBV12-4 .
CASSERRLYNEQFF TGTGCCAGCAGCGAACGCAGGCTCTACAATGAGCAGTTCTTC few TRBJ2-1 TRBV7-2 .
CASSFKFLANEKLFF TGTGCCAGCAGTTTCAAGTTTCTCGCTAATGAAAAACTGTTTTTT . TRBJ1-4 TRBV27 .
CASSRRTGKETQYF TGCGCCAGCAGCCGACGGACAGGGAAAGAGACCCAGTACTTC . TRBJ2-5 TRBV5-1 TRBD1
CASSGPGGEVTDTQYF TGTGCCTCGTCGGGTCCGGGGGGTGAAGTCACAGATACGCAGTATTTT few TRBJ2-3 TRBV10-3 TRBD2
CASSGAGGGNTEAFF TGTGCCAGCAGTGGTGCAGGGGGTGGGAACACTGAAGCTTTCTTT . TRBJ1-1 TRBV2 TRBD1
CASSLRRGRSEDNEQFF TGTGCCAGCAGTTTACGCAGGGGCCGTTCCGAGGACAATGAGCAGTTCTTC . TRBJ2-1 TRBV12-3/TRBV12-4 .
CASSLARGWPYEQYF TGTGCCAGCAGCTTAGCCCGGGGTTGGCCCTACGAGCAGTACTTC few TRBJ2-7 TRBV7-2 .
CSATDSDYPYEQYF TGCAGTGCTACCGACTCGGACTACCCCTACGAGCAGTACTTC . TRBJ2-7 TRBV20-1 .
CAISDSPYNEQFF TGTGCCATCAGTGACTCACCATACAATGAGCAGTTCTTC . TRBJ2-1 TRBV10-3 .
CASSLVGVGQPQHF TGTGCCAGCAGTTTAGTCGGAGTTGGTCAGCCCCAGCATTTT . TRBJ1-5 TRBV28 .
CASSSEGLALQETQYF TGTGCCAGCAGCTCAGAGGGACTAGCGCTACAAGAGACCCAGTACTTC few TRBJ2-5 TRBV9 TRBD2
CASSPTQGAETQYF TGTGCCAGCTCACCAACACAGGGGGCAGAGACCCAGTACTTC . TRBJ2-5 TRBV18 TRBD1
CASSQDSQDTQYF TGTGCCAGCAGCCAAGATTCGCAAGATACGCAGTATTTT few TRBJ2-3 TRBV4-2 .